The clone carrying this T cell receptor beta chain was observed a handful of times. Its antigen is still unknown. These data belong to a study of T-cell memory formation after mild COVID-19. Study results and caveats: Specificity for SARS-CoV-2 was not confirmed among the second-wave clones peaking on day 37. Pre-infection memory contained some responding clones, which suggested that cross-reactive memory had joined.

TCRdb used MiXCR to reprocess the 5' RACE reads, holding one entry per CDR3 protein. This table holds a few hundred thousand distinct CDR3 sequences, roughly a sixth found once. The CDR3 has 14 residues. The V gene end was trimmed by 1 base and the J gene end by 4 bases; junction bases not matched to a gene: 2. Germline V gives CDR1 LGHDT, CDR2 YNNKEL (reference sequence). The rearrangement joins TRBV3-1 to TRBJ2-5, with TRBD2 matching 8 bases. The sequencing input was PBMCs or a T cell subset sorted from them (not recorded which). The sequence was collected from a man between 18 and 35 years old who had mild COVID-19 (a few samples of this study predate the infection). Cell type and time point are not known. The CDR3: CASSQAGGRETQYF. The CDR3 DNA reads TGTGCCAGCAGCCAAGCGGGGGGGCGAGAGACCCAGTACTTC.